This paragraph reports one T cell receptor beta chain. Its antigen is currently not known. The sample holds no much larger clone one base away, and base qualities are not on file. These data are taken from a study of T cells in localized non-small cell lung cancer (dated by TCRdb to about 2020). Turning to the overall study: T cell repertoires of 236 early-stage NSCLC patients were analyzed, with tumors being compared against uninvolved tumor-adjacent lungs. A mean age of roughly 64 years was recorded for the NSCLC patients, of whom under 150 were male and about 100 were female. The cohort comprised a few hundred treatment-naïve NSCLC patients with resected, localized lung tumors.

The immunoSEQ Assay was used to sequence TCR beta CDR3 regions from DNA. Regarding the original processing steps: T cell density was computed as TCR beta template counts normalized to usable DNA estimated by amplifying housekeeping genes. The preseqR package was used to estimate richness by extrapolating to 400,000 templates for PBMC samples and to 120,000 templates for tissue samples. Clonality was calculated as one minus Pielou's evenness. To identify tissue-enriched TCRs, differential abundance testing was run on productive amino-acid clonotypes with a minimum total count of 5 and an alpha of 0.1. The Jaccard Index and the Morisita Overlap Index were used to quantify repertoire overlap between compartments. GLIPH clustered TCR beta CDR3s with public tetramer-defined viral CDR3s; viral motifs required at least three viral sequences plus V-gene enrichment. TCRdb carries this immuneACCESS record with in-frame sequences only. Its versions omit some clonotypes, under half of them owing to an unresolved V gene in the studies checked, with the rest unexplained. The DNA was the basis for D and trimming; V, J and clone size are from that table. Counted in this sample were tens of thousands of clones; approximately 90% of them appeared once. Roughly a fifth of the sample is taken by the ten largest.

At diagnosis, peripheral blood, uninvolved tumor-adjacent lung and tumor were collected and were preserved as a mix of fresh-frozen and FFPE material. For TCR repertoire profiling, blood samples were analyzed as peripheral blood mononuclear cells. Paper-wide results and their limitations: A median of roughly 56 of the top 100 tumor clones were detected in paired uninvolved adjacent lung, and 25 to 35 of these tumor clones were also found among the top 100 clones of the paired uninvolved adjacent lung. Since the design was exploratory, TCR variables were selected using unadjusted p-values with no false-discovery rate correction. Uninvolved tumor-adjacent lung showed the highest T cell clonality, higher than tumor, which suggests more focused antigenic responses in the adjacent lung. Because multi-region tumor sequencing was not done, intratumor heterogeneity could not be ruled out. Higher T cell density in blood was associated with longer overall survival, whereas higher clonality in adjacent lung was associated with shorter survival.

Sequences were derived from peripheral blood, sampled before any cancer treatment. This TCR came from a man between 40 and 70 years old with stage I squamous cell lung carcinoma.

The CDR3 reads CASSLSNVQGGELFF. The base sequence is TGTGCCAGCAGCCTCTCAAACGTTCAGGGTGGGGAGCTGTTTTTT. Recombination joined TRBV7-2 with TRBJ2-2; 5 matching bases give a weak D call of TRBD1. CDR3 length: 15 amino acids, cysteine to phenylalanine. Only the CDR3 region is kept as DNA, spanning 45 bases read in frame from base 1. CDR1 and CDR2 were assigned from the germline V gene as SGHTA and FQGNSA. Trimming at the junction amounts to 5 bases on V and 8 bases on J, and the germline ends lie 18 bases apart.